The 24 T cell receptor beta chains below were found in one sample sequenced in a study of T cell changes during pregnancy in multiple sclerosis. Data came from immunoSEQ multiplex PCR; TCRdb stores just in-frame clones and leaves some out. This sample carries 33,000 or so clones, 80% to 90% of them seen once, and the ten largest clones take roughly 10%. The material was CD8+ T cells from peripheral blood mononuclear cells, obtained in the third trimester of pregnancy. The receptors stem from a female donor with multiple sclerosis, enrolled in a pregnancy study.

The chain joins TRBV7-6 to TRBJ2-4; 7 bases are shared with TRBD2. The ends lost 0 bases at V and 2 bases at J; junction bases unmatched: 13. The length of the CDR3 is 19 residues. Looked up from germline, CDR1 is SGHVS and CDR2 is FNYEAQ. The CDR3 spells CASSLAPLRREGSKNIQYF. CDR3 coding DNA: TGTGCCAGCAGCTTAGCCCCACTTAGGAGGGAGGGGTCCAAAAACATTCAGTACTTC.

With respect to this clone: Distinct nucleotide sequences in the sample also encode this CDR3. The chain is built from TRBV5-1 and TRBJ1-1, with 7 positions matching TRBD1. This CDR3 has 14 amino acids. Per germline, CDR1 SGHRS and CDR2 YFSETQ. With V trimmed by 0 bases and J by 1 base, 0 bases remained unmatched. The CDR3 region has the DNA TGCGCCAGCAGCTTGGGGACAGGGAACACTGAAGCTTTCTTT. Protein: CASSLGTGNTEAFF.

This rearrangement joins TRBV9 to TRBJ2-7, with 7 bases aligning to TRBD1. The CDR3 spans 15 residues. After removal of 2 bases from V and 0 bases from J, the junction contained 5 bases not matched to a gene. Germline V gene sequence: CDR1 SGDLS, CDR2 YYNGEE. CDR3 in DNA: TGTGCCAGCAGCGTGGGGACAGAGAGCTCCTACGAGCAGTACTTC. Its translation: CASSVGTESSYEQYF.

In this sample, this clone turned up once. The rearrangement links TRBV5-6 to TRBJ2-1, with 7 bases fitting TRBD2. V trimming: 4 bases; J trimming: 6 bases; junction bases outside the gene matches: 7. This CDR3 contains 14 residues. CDR1 and CDR2 from the germline V gene are SGHDT and YYEEEE. The CDR3 DNA sequence: TGTGCCAGCAGCCCCTACGGGGAGGGCAATGAGCAGTTCTTC. Translated: CASSPYGEGNEQFF.

This sequence joins TRBV10-3 and TRBJ1-2; 10 nucleotides align to TRBD1. The V segment lost 1 base and the J segment 2 bases; nucleotides outside the gene matches: 1. This CDR3 has 15 amino acids. In germline, CDR1 is ENHRY, CDR2 SYGVKD. This CDR3 reads CAISEWGQGNYGYTF. CDR3 sequence (DNA): TGTGCCATCAGTGAGTGGGGACAGGGGAACTATGGCTACACCTTC.

This chain links TRBV27 with TRBJ2-3, with 10 bases lining up with TRBD2. J gave up 2 bases and V 2 bases, and 4 bases lay outside the gene matches. This CDR3 is built from 16 residues. The germline V gene encodes CDR1 MNHEY and CDR2 SMNVEV (reference sequence). The CDR3 DNA sequence: TGTGCCAGCAGTTTAGAGAGCGGGAGGGCCACAGATACGCAGTATTTT. This codes for CASSLESGRATDTQYF.

This rearrangement joins TRBV9 to TRBJ2-2; tentative D call: TRBD1 (5 bases). The CDR3 runs to 17 residues. V gave up 0 bases and J gave up 0 bases, with 12 bases separating them. The V gene's germline CDR1 is SGDLS and CDR2 YYNGEE. The CDR3 bases are TGTGCCAGCAGCGTAGCTAGGACAACCGCGAACACCGGGGAGCTGTTTTTT. Translating it yields CASSVARTTANTGELFF.

The V call is TRBV9, the J call TRBJ2-2, with 7 bases identical to TRBD1. CDR3 length: 15 amino acids. CDR1 SGDLS and CDR2 YYNGEE come from the germline V gene. V lost 4 bases to trimming and J lost 1 base; unmatched junction nucleotides: 4. CDR3 in DNA: TGTGCCAGCAGCCCCGGGACAGAGAACACCGGGGAGCTGTTTTTT. Amino acid sequence: CASSPGTENTGELFF.

This clone appeared a single time. The chain recombines TRBV14 with TRBJ2-5; 9 bases agree with TRBD1. Germline V gives CDR1 SGHDN, CDR2 FVKESK. V was clipped by 4 bases and J by 5 bases; unmatched bases: 11. The CDR3 extends over 16 amino acids. CDR3 coding DNA: TGTGCCAGCAGCCGACAGGGACAGGGAAGGGGGGAGACCCAGTACTTC. Protein product: CASSRQGQGRGETQYF.

The chain couples TRBV27 to TRBJ1-5; unclear D gene. CDR1 and CDR2 (germline): MNHEY, SMNVEV (reference sequence). This CDR3 comprises 14 residues. The ends were cut back, 0 bases at V and 5 bases at J, with 8 bases in the middle. The CDR3 region has the DNA TGTGCCAGCAGTTTATCGAGGTACCATCAGCCCCAGCATTTT. Encoded protein: CASSLSRYHQPQHF.

In this sample, this clone turned up a few times. The chain combines TRBV29-1 with TRBJ1-1; D remains ambiguous. The CDR3 sequence is 12 residues long. Germline V gives CDR1 SQVTM, CDR2 ANQGSEA. The germline V and J ends were trimmed by 4 bases and 1 base, with 7 bases remaining between them. CDR3 loop: CSVGRENTEAFF. As DNA, the CDR3 is TGCAGCGTTGGTCGAGAGAACACTGAAGCTTTCTTT.

The chain couples TRBV6-5 to TRBJ2-7, with unresolved D. Trimming pared 6 bases from V and 5 bases from J, leaving 20 bases between. The CDR3 is 15 amino acids. The germline V gene has CDR1 MNHEY and CDR2 SVGAGI. The CDR3 sequence: CASSPDLMRSHEQYF. The CDR3 coding sequence is TGTGCCAGCAGCCCCGACTTAATGCGGAGCCACGAGCAGTACTTC.

The genes are TRBV2 and TRBJ1-1; weak D call: TRBD1 (5 bases). Trimming pared 5 bases from V and 4 bases from J, leaving 8 bases between. CDR1 and CDR2 (germline): SNHLY, FYNNEI. The length of the CDR3 is 12 residues. In DNA, the CDR3 is TGTGCCAGCAGTAGGGGCCCCACTGAAGCTTTCTTT. Residues: CASSRGPTEAFF.

The V gene is TRBV27, the J gene TRBJ2-7; 7 bases agree with TRBD2. This CDR3 region has 17 residues. Looked up from germline, CDR1 is MNHEY and CDR2 is SMNVEV (reference sequence). V shed 6 bases and J 3 bases; nucleotides not matched to a gene: 17. The chain's CDR3 is CASRFLAEPLGDYEQYF. The CDR3 coding sequence is TGTGCCAGCAGATTCCTAGCGGAGCCCCTCGGGGACTACGAGCAGTACTTC.

The V gene is TRBV28, the J gene TRBJ1-5, with D possibly being TRBD1 (6 bases). The CDR3 totals 13 residues. Deletions cut 3 bases from V and 6 bases from J, with 9 bases between. In germline, CDR1 is MDHEN, CDR2 SYDVKM. This chain's CDR3 is CASSLGQTQPQHF. The CDR3 DNA is TGTGCCAGCAGTTTGGGACAAACTCAGCCCCAGCATTTT. The variable domain in full, with the rest retrieved from reference TRBV28 and TRBJ1-5, is DVKVTQSSRYLVKRTGEKVFLECVQDMDHENMFWYRQDPGLGLRLIYFSYDVKMKEKGDIPEGYSVSREKKERFSLILESASTNQTSMYLCASSLGQTQPQHFGDGTRLSIL.

The chain carries TRBV4-1 and TRBJ2-1, with TRBD2 matching over 9 bases. Germline V gene data show CDR1 as MGHRA and CDR2 as YSYEKL. After removal of 5 bases from V and 4 bases from J, the junction contained 6 bases not matched to a gene. This CDR3 has 15 amino acids. CDR3 nucleotides: TGCGCCAGCAGCTCCCAGCGGGAGGCTTACAATGAGCAGTTCTTC. It yields the protein CASSSQREAYNEQFF.

V gene TRBV19 combines with J gene TRBJ2-7; the match to TRBD2 covers 10 bases. The germline CDR1 and CDR2 sequences are LNHDA and SQIVND (reference sequence). There are 15 residues in the CDR3. The junction had 8 bases not matched to a gene; V was cut back by 7 bases and J by 2 bases. This CDR3 reads CASKEASGSTYEQYF. The CDR3 coding sequence is TGTGCCAGTAAGGAGGCTAGCGGGAGTACCTACGAGCAGTACTTC.

This rearrangement joins TRBV2 to TRBJ2-7; D not resolved. V was trimmed by 7 bases and J by 5 bases, leaving 18 bases between them. The CDR3 runs 14 residues. Germline loops: CDR1 SNHLY, CDR2 FYNNEI. CDR3 sequence: CASTALLLLDEQYF. The CDR3 DNA follows: TGTGCCAGCACCGCGTTACTACTTCTTGACGAGCAGTACTTC.

This clone was found a few times. The V and J genes are TRBV19 and TRBJ2-1; D not certain. The CDR3 covers 14 residues. The germline V and J ends were trimmed by 0 bases and 10 bases, with 13 bases remaining between them. Germline lookup yields CDR1 LNHDA and CDR2 SQIVND (reference sequence). The CDR3 DNA reads as TGTGCCAGTAGTATAGACAGGTTAGGCCAGGAGCAGTTCTTC. The encoded protein is CASSIDRLGQEQFF.

For this clone: Its ends do not fully match the called genes, so a read error is possible. The chain carries TRBV4-1 and TRBJ2-7; 7 bases map to TRBD1. The CDR3 loop spans 15 amino acids. In germline, CDR1 is MGHRA, CDR2 YSYEKL. The CDR3 sequence: CASSEEARQGYEQYF. For the CDR3, the DNA is TGCGCCAGCAGCGAAGAGGCAAGACAGGGATACGAGCAGTACTTC.

In this sample, this clone turned up a few times. The CDR3 spells CASSSGGQPQHF. CDR3 bases: TGTGCCAGCAGCTCCGGTGGTCAGCCCCAGCATTTT. This rearrangement joins TRBV7-9 to TRBJ1-5, with D unresolved. The germline CDR1 and CDR2 sequences are SEHNR and FQNEAQ (reference sequence). The germline V and J ends were trimmed by 4 bases and 6 bases, with 7 bases remaining between them. The CDR3 runs 12 residues.

The V call is TRBV29-1, the J call TRBJ2-3, with D possibly matching TRBD2 (7 bases). This CDR3 comprises 16 residues. Per germline, CDR1 SQVTM and CDR2 ANQGSEA. Trimming pared 3 bases from V and 7 bases from J, leaving 23 bases between. The CDR3 coding sequence is TGCAGCGTTGACCTTCCAAGTCACGGGGGGCCGAATACGCAGTATTTT. Encoded protein: CSVDLPSHGGPNTQYF.

CDR3 sequence (DNA): TGTGCCAGCCAACTCCAAACAGACCGTTACAATGAGCAGTTCTTC. This sequence encodes CASQLQTDRYNEQFF. The chain links TRBV2 to TRBJ2-1; no firm D call. Germline CDR1 and CDR2: SNHLY and FYNNEI. The V end lost 8 bases, the J end lost 4 bases, and 18 bases lay between the germline ends. This CDR3 has 15 residues. Full variable domain (rest looked up from reference TRBV2 and TRBJ2-1): EPEVTQTPSHQVTQMGQEVILRCVPISNHLYFYWYRQILGQKVEFLVSFYNNEISEKSEIFDDQFSVERPDGSNFTLKIRSTKLEDSAMYFCASQLQTDRYNEQFFGPGTRLTVL.

The chain has TRBV27 and TRBJ1-6, with 7 bases that match TRBD1. CDR1 is MNHEY and CDR2 is SMNVEV in the germline V gene (reference sequence). V trimming: 6 bases; J trimming: 6 bases; junction bases outside the gene matches: 14. CDR3 size: 17 residues. The CDR3 loop reads CASSPKARQGINSPLHF. For the CDR3, the DNA is TGTGCCAGCAGCCCTAAGGCAAGACAGGGAATTAATTCACCCCTCCACTTT.